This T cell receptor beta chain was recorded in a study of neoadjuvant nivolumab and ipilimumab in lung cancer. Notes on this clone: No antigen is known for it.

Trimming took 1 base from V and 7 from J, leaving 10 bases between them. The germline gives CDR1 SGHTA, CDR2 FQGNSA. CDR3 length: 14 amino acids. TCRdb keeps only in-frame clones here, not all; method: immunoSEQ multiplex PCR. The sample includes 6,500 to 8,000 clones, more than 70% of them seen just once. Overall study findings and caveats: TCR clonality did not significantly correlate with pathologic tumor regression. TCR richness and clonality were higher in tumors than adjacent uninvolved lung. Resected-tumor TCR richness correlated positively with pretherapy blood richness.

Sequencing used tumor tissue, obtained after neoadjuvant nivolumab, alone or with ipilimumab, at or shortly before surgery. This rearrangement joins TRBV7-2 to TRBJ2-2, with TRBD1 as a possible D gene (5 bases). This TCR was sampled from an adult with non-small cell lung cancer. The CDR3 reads CASSLGQGGGELFF. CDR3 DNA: TGTGCCAGCAGCTTAGGGCAGGGTGGCGGGGAGCTGTTTTTT.